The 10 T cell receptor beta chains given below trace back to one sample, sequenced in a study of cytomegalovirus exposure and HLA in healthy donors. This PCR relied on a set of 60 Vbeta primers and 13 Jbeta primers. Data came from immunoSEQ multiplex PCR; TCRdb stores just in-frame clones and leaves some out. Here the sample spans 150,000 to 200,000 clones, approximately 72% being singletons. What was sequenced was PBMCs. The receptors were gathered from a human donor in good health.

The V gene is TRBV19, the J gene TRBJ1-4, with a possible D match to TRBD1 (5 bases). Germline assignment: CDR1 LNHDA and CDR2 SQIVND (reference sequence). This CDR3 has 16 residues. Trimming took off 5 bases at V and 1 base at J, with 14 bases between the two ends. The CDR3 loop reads CASSASFRETNEKLFF. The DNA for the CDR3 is TGTGCCAGTAGTGCTTCTTTCAGGGAAACTAATGAAAAACTGTTTTTT.

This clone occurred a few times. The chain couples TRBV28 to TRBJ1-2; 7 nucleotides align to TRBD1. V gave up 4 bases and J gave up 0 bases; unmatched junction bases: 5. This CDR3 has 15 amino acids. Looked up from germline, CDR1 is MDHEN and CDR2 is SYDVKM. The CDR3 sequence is CASSSGQEPNYGYTF. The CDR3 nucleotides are TGTGCCAGCAGTTCCGGACAGGAGCCTAACTATGGCTACACCTTC.

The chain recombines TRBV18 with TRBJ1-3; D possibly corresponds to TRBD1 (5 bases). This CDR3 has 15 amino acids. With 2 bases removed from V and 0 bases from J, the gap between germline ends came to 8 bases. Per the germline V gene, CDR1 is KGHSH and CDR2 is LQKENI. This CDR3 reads CASSPGDFSGNTIYF. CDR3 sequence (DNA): TGTGCCAGCTCACCAGGGGACTTCTCTGGAAACACCATATATTTT.

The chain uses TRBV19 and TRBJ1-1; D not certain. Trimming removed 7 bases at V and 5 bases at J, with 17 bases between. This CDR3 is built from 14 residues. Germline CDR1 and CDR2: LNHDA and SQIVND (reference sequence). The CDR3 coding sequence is TGTGCCAGTACCCCAGAGGGCGGGTGGACTGAAGCTTTCTTT. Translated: CASTPEGGWTEAFF. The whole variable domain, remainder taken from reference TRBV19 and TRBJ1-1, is DGGITQSPKYLFRKEGQNVTLSCEQNLNHDAMYWYRQDPGQGLRLIYYSQIVNDFQKGDIAEGYSVSREKKESFPLTVTSAQKNPTAFYLCASTPEGGWTEAFFGQGTRLTVV.

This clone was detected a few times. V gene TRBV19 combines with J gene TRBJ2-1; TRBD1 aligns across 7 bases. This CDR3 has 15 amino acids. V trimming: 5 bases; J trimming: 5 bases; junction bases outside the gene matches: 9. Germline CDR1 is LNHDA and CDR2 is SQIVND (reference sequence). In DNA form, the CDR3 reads TGTGCCAGTAGTTTCCCCCGGACAGGCAACAATGAGCAGTTCTTC. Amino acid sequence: CASSFPRTGNNEQFF.

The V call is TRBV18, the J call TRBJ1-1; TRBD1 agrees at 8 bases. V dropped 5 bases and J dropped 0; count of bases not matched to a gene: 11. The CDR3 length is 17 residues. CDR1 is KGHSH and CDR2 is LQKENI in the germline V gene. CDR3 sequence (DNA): TGTGCCAGCTCATTGCCGGGACAGGCACACATGAACACTGAAGCTTTCTTT. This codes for CASSLPGQAHMNTEAFF.

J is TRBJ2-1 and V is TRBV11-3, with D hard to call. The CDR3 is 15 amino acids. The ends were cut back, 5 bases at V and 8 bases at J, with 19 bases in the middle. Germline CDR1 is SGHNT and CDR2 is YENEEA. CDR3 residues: CASSRFTSTRDEQFF. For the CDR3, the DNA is TGTGCCAGCAGCCGTTTCACATCCACACGGGATGAGCAGTTCTTC.

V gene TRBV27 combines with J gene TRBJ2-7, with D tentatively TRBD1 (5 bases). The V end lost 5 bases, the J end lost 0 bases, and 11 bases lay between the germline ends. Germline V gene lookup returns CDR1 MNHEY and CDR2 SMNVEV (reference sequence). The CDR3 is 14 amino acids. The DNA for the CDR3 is TGTGCCAGCAGTCACAGGTCCTACTCCTACGAGCAGTACTTC. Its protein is CASSHRSYSYEQYF.

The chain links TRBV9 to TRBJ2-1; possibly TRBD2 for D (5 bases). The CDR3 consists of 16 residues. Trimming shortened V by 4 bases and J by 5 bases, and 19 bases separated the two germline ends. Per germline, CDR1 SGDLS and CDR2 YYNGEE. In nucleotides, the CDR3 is TGTGCCAGCAGCTTGCCTTCCGGGCCGGAGGACAATGAGCAGTTCTTC. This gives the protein CASSLPSGPEDNEQFF.

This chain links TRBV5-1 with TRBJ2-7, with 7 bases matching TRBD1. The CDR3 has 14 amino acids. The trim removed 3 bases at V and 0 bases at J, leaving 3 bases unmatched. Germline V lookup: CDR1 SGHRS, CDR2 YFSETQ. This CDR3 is CASSYGQASYEQYF. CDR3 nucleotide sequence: TGCGCCAGCAGCTATGGACAGGCCTCCTACGAGCAGTACTTC. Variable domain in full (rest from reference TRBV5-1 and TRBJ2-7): KAGVTQTPRYLIKTRGQQVTLSCSPISGHRSVSWYQQTPGQGLQFLFEYFSETQRNKGNFPGRFSGRQFSNSRSEMNVSTLELGDSALYLCASSYGQASYEQYFGPGTRLTVT.